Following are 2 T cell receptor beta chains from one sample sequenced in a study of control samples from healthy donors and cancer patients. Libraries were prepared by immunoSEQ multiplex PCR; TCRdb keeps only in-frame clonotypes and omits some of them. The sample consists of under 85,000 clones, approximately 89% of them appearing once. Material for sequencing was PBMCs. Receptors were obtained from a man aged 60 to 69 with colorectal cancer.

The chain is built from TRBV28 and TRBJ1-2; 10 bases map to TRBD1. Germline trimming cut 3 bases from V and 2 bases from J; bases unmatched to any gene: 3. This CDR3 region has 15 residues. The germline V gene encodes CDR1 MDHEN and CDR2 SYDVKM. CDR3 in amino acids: CASSFRTGGNYGYTF. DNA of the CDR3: TGTGCCAGCAGTTTCCGGACAGGGGGAAACTATGGCTACACCTTC.

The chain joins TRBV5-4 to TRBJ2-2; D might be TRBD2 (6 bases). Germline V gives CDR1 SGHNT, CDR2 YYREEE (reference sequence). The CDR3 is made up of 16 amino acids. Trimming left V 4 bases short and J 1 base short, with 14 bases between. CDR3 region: CASSPGGTGNTGELFF. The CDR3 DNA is TGTGCCAGCAGCCCCGGCGGGACGGGGAACACCGGGGAGCTGTTTTTT. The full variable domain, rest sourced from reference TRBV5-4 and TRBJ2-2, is ETGVTQSPTHLIKTRGQQVTLRCSSQSGHNTVSWYQQALGQGPQFIFQYYREEENGRGNFPPRFSGLQFPNYSSELNVNALELDDSALYLCASSPGGTGNTGELFFGEGSRLTVL.